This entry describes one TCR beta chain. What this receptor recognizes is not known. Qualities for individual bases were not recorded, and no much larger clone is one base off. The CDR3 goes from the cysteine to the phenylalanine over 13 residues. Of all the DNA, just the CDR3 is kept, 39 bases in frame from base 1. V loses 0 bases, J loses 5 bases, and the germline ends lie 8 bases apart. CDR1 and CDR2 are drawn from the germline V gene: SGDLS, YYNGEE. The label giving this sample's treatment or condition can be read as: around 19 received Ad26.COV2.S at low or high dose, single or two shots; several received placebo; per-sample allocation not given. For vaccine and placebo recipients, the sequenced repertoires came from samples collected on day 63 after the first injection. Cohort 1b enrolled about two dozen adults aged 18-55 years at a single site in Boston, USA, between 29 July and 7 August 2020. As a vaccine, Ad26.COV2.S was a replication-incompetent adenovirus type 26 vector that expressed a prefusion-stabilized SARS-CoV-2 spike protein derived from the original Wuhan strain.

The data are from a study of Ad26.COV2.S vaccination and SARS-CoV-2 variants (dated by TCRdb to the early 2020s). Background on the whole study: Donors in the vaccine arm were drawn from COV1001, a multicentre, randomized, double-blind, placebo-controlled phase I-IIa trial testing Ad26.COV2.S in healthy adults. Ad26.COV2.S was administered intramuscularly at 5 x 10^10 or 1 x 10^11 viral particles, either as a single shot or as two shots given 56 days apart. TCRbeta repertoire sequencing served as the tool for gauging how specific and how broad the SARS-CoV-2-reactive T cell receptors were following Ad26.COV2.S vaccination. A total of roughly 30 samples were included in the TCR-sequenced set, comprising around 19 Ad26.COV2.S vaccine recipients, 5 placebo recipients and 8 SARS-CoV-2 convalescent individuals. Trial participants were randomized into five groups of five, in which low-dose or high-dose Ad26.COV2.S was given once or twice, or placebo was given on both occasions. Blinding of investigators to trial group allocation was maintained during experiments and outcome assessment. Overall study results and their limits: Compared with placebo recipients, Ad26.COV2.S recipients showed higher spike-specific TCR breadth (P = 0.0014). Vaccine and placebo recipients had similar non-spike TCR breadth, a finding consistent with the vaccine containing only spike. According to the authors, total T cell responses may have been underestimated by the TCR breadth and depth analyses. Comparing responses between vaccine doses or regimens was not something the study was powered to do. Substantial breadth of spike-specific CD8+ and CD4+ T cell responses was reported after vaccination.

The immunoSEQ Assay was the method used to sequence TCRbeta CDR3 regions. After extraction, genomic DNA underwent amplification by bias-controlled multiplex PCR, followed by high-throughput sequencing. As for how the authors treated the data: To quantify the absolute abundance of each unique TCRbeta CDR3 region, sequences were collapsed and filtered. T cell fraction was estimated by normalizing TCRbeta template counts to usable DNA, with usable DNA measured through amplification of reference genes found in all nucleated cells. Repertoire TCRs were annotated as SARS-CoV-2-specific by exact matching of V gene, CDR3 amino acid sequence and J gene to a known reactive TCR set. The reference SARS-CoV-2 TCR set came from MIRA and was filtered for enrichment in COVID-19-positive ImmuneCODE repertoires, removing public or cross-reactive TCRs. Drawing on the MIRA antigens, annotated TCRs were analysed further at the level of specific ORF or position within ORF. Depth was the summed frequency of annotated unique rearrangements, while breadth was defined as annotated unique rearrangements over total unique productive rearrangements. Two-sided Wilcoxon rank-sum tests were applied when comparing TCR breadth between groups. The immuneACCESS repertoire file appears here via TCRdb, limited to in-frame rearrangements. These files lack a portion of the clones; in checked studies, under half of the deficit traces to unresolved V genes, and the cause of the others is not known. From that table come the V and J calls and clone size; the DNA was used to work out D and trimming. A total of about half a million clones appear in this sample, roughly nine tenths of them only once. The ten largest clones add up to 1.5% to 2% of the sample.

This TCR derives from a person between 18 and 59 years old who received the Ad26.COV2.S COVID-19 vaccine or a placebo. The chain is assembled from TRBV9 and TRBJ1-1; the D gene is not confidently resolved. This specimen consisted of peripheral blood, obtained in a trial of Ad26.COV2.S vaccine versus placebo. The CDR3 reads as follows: CASSVAAGTEAFF. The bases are TGTGCCAGCAGCGTAGCAGCTGGGACTGAAGCTTTCTTT. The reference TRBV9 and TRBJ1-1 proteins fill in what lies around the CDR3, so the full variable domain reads DSGVTQTPKHLITATGQRVTLRCSPRSGDLSVYWYQQSLDQGLQFLIQYYNGEERAKGNILERFSAQQFPDLHSELNLSSLELGDSALYFCASSVAAGTEAFFGQGTRLTVV.